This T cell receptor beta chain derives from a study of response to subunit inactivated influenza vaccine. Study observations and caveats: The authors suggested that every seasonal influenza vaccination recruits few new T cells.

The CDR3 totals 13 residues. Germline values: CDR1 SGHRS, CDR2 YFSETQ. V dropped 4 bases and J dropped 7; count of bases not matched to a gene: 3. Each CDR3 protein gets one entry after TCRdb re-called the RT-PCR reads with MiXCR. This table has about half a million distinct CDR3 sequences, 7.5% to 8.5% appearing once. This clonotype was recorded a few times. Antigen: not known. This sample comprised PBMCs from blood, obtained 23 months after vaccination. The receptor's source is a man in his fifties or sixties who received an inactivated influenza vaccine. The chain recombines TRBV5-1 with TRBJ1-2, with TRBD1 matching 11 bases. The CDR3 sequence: CASSEGTGGGYTF. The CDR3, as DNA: TGCGCCAGCAGCGAGGGGACAGGGGGTGGCTACACCTTC.